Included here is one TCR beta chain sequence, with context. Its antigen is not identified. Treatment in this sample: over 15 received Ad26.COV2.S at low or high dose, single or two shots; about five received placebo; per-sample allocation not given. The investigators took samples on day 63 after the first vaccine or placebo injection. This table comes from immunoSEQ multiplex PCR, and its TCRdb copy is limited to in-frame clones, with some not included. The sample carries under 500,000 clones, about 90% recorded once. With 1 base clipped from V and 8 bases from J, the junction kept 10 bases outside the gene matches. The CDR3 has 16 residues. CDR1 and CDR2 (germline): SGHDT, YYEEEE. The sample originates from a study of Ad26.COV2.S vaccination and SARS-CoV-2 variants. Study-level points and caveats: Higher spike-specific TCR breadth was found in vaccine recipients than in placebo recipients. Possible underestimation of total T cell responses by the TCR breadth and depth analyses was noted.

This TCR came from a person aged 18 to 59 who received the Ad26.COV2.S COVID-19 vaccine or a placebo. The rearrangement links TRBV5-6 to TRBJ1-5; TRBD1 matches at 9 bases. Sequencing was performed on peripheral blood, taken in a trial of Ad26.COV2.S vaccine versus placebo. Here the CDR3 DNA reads TGTGCCAGCAGCTTGATCACAGGGGGCAAGGGGGAGCCCCAGCATTTT. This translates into CASSLITGGKGEPQHF.